In this sample, the clone carrying this T cell receptor beta chain turned up a few times. Antigen unknown. V was shortened by 5 bases and J by 4 bases, with 13 bases between the two germline ends. CDR1 is SGHRS, CDR2 YFSETQ, per germline. CDR3 length equals 14 residues. Unique molecular identifiers were present on the cDNA, which also gained a universal primer site by template switching. TCRdb re-called the 5' RACE reads with MiXCR, one entry per CDR3 protein. This repertoire shows about 810,000 distinct CDR3 sequences, around 12% found once; its top ten account for roughly 1.5%. Healthy Caucasians were all of the donors. The data originate from a study of identical twins. Whole-study findings and limits: Abundant beta clonotypes from cord blood bore fewer insertions; memory repertoires lacked this pattern.

These data were also reused for a study on yellow fever vaccine responses in identical twins. As that study records: Reportedly, the response of twins' T cells to the vaccine seemed partly convergent, partly personalized.

This TCR was recovered from a woman under 30 in good health. This chain links TRBV5-1 with TRBJ2-1; TRBD2 might be the D (6 bases). Sequencing was done on a sample of PBMCs. CDR3 amino acids: CASRQQSGYNEQFF. For the CDR3, the DNA is TGCGCCAGCAGGCAACAGAGCGGGTACAATGAGCAGTTCTTC.